This passage covers 7 T cell receptor beta chains from one sample sequenced in a study of shared clonotypes between healthy human individuals. The protocol was immunoSEQ multiplex PCR, while the TCRdb copy is restricted to in-frame clones and leaves out a portion. The table has around 340,000 clones, around four fifths seen once. The sequenced material came from memory CD4+ T cells sorted from blood. The subset: CD45RA-negative fraction. Receptors were obtained from a man younger than 40 in good health.

The rearrangement uses TRBV7-8 and TRBJ2-7; possibly TRBD2 for D (5 bases). Trimming pared 6 bases from V and 0 bases from J, leaving 24 bases between. CDR1 and CDR2 (germline): SGHVS, FQNEAQ. The CDR3 runs 18 residues. CDR3: CASSLGIRLTGFSYEQYF. DNA of the CDR3: TGTGCCAGCAGTCTAGGAATCCGTCTCACGGGGTTCTCCTACGAGCAGTACTTC.

The CDR3 protein is CASSLDGWRDTQYF. In nucleotides, the CDR3 is TGTGCCAGCAGCTTAGATGGGTGGAGAGATACGCAGTATTTT. V gene TRBV7-9 combines with J gene TRBJ2-3, with D uncertain. V lost 1 base and J 5 bases, leaving 10 bases between the germline ends. This CDR3 contains 14 residues. The germline V gene has CDR1 SEHNR and CDR2 FQNEAQ (reference sequence).

The V call is TRBV4-1, the J call TRBJ2-6; D ambiguous. Trimming cost V 0 bases and J 1 base, with 4 bases left between them. The CDR3 runs 15 residues. Germline lookup yields CDR1 MGHRA and CDR2 YSYEKL. The CDR3 is CASSQDSSGANVLTF. The DNA of the CDR3 is TGCGCCAGCAGCCAAGACAGTTCTGGGGCCAACGTCCTGACTTTC.

This clone was detected a few times. This chain uses TRBV4-3 with TRBJ2-7, with TRBD1 identical over 10 bases. CDR1 and CDR2 from the germline V gene are LGHNA and YSLEER. The CDR3 contains 16 residues. V gave up 0 bases and J gave up 6 bases; unmatched junction bases: 8. CDR3 sequence: CASSQDGGTGEGEQYF. The CDR3 DNA reads TGCGCCAGCAGCCAAGATGGGGGGACAGGGGAAGGCGAGCAGTACTTC.

The rearrangement uses TRBV29-1 and TRBJ2-5; D not resolved. The CDR3 loop spans 12 amino acids. V lost 7 bases, J lost 2 bases, and 11 bases lay in between. The V gene's germline CDR1 is SQVTM and CDR2 ANQGSEA. The CDR3 bases are TGCAGCGGGATCTTAACGCAAGAGACCCAGTACTTC. The encoded protein is CSGILTQETQYF.

This sequence joins TRBV30 and TRBJ2-2; 12 bases are shared with TRBD1. From germline, CDR1 is GTSNPN and CDR2 SVGIG (reference sequence). J lost 0 bases, V lost 3 bases, and 20 bases had no gene match. This CDR3 has 22 amino acids. The CDR3 here is CAWSRRHFRDRGPRTNTGELFF. The DNA of the CDR3 is TGTGCCTGGAGCAGAAGACACTTCCGGGACAGGGGGCCCCGGACGAACACCGGGGAGCTGTTTTTT.

This rearrangement joins TRBV5-1 to TRBJ2-1; a weak D match, TRBD2 (7 bases). The CDR3 sequence is 15 residues long. The V end lost 0 bases, the J end lost 4 bases, and 11 bases lay between the germline ends. The germline gives CDR1 SGHRS, CDR2 YFSETQ. The CDR3 reads CASSLVAGAYNEQFF. Here the CDR3 DNA reads TGCGCCAGCAGCTTGGTGGCGGGGGCATACAATGAGCAGTTCTTC.